A selection of T cell receptor beta chains follows, all from one sample in a study of technical replicates of blood from a handful of donors. Libraries were prepared by immunoSEQ multiplex PCR; TCRdb keeps only in-frame clonotypes and omits some of them. This table has roughly 72,000 clones, 85% to 95% appearing once. Sequencing was carried out using T cells isolated from PBMCs. Source of these receptors: a human donor in good health. Each CDR3 is given with its conserved first and last residue. Each record gives: V gene, J gene, D gene, CDR3 length, clone size, CDR3 protein, CDR3 DNA. D genes are given only for firm matches. Clone size appears in some rows only: once, few, many, or a class for an expanded clone.

TRBV10-3	TRBJ2-3	-	19	-	CAISRRQDLGEMNTDTQYF	TGTGCCATCAGTAGGCGACAGGACTTGGGGGAGATGAACACAGATACGCAGTATTTT
TRBV6-5	TRBJ2-1	TRBD1	14	-	CASSRTGAYNEQFF	TGTGCCAGCAGTAGGACAGGGGCCTACAATGAGCAGTTCTTC
TRBV6-1	TRBJ2-7	-	12	-	CASLGLPYEQYF	TGTGCCAGTTTGGGACTCCCCTACGAGCAGTACTTC
TRBV5-1	TRBJ1-1	-	15	medium-sized	CASLEGLGLDTEAFF	TGCGCCAGCCTGGAGGGTCTGGGGCTTGACACTGAAGCTTTCTTT
TRBV29-1	TRBJ2-1	TRBD2	15	-	CSVGPLAGAYNEQFF	TGCAGCGTTGGCCCACTAGCGGGGGCCTACAATGAGCAGTTCTTC
TRBV18	TRBJ1-2	TRBD1	15	-	CASSQGTGLSGGYTF	TGTGCCAGCTCACAAGGGACAGGGTTGAGTGGTGGCTACACCTTC
TRBV6-6	TRBJ1-3	TRBD1	16	-	CASRALRTGAGDTIYF	TGTGCCAGCAGAGCTCTACGGACAGGGGCAGGCGACACCATATATTTT
TRBV2	TRBJ2-2	TRBD2	16	-	CASSAPGLAAGGELFF	TGTGCCAGCAGTGCCCCGGGACTAGCGGCGGGCGGGGAGCTGTTTTTT
TRBV6-5	TRBJ1-2	TRBD1	15	-	CASSRTGKLGYGYTF	TGTGCCAGCAGCAGGACAGGGAAACTTGGGTATGGCTACACCTTC
TRBV6-1	TRBJ2-1	TRBD2	15	-	CASSVLAGGYNEQFF	TGTGCCAGCAGTGTACTAGCGGGAGGGTACAATGAGCAGTTCTTC
TRBV27	TRBJ1-5	TRBD1	16	-	CASSRTGVGSNQPQHF	TGTGCCAGCAGTAGGACAGGGGTCGGGAGCAATCAGCCCCAGCATTTT
TRBV30	TRBJ2-1	-	12	-	CAWGSSYNEQFF	TGTGCCTGGGGTAGCTCCTACAATGAGCAGTTCTTC
TRBV13	TRBJ2-7	-	13	once	CASTPGGVYEQYF	TGTGCCAGCACCCCCGGAGGGGTTTACGAGCAGTACTTC
TRBV19	TRBJ1-5	-	16	-	CASSIIVGGDNQPQHF	TGTGCCAGTAGTATAATTGTCGGGGGGGACAATCAGCCCCAGCATTTT
TRBV6-5	TRBJ2-7	-	15	-	CASSYSASVTYEQYF	TGTGCCAGCAGTTACTCCGCTAGCGTTACCTACGAGCAGTACTTC
TRBV10-3	TRBJ2-1	TRBD2	12	-	CAATSGSNEQFF	TGTGCCGCTACTAGCGGGAGCAATGAGCAGTTCTTC
TRBV28	TRBJ1-2	TRBD1	12	-	CASSYRGNGYTF	TGTGCCAGCAGTTACAGGGGGAATGGCTACACCTTC
TRBV11-3	TRBJ2-1	-	14	-	CASSLEGAYNEQFF	TGTGCCAGCAGCTTAGAGGGAGCCTACAATGAGCAGTTCTTC
TRBV6-1	TRBJ2-3	TRBD2	17	once	CASSDRVVIAGADTQYF	TGTGCCAGCAGTGACAGGGTCGTGATAGCGGGAGCGGATACGCAGTATTTT
TRBV4-1	TRBJ2-7	TRBD2	15	-	CASSQDGAGGYEQYF	TGCGCCAGCAGCCAAGATGGGGCGGGAGGATACGAGCAGTACTTC
TRBV7-3	TRBJ2-3	-	13	-	CASSVKRGDTQYF	TGTGCCAGCAGCGTAAAGAGAGGAGATACGCAGTATTTT
TRBV5-1	TRBJ1-4	-	13	-	CASSYDSGEKLFF	TGCGCCAGCAGCTACGACAGTGGAGAAAAACTGTTTTTT
TRBV11-1	TRBJ2-7	-	13	-	CASGGYYDYEQYF	TGTGCCAGTGGGGGGTATTACGACTACGAGCAGTACTTC
TRBV18	TRBJ2-5	TRBD1	15	once	CASSPGTGDQETQYF	TGTGCCAGCTCACCAGGGACAGGCGACCAAGAGACCCAGTACTTC
TRBV30	TRBJ1-1	-	12	-	CAWSQGPTEAFF	TGTGCCTGGAGTCAGGGTCCCACTGAAGCTTTCTTT
TRBV6-5	TRBJ2-3	-	15	-	CASSRLGRGTDTQYF	TGTGCCAGCAGTCGACTAGGCAGGGGCACAGATACGCAGTATTTT
TRBV11-3	TRBJ2-3	TRBD1	15	-	CASSLWGQGADTQYF	TGTGCCAGCAGCTTATGGGGACAGGGGGCAGATACGCAGTATTTT
TRBV5-6	TRBJ2-5	-	12	-	CASSLAGETQYF	TGTGCCAGCAGCTTGGCGGGAGAGACCCAGTACTTC
TRBV9	TRBJ1-1	TRBD1	14	-	CASSGQGAETEAFF	TGTGCCAGCAGCGGACAGGGGGCAGAAACTGAAGCTTTCTTT
TRBV11-2	TRBJ2-2	TRBD1	15	-	CASSARQGNTGELFF	TGTGCCAGCAGCGCGCGACAGGGAAACACCGGGGAGCTGTTTTTT
TRBV10-3	TRBJ2-5	TRBD2	15	-	CAISELAGEAETQYF	TGTGCCATCAGTGAGCTCGCGGGAGAGGCAGAGACCCAGTACTTC
TRBV18	TRBJ1-1	-	15	-	CASSPGGSGNTEAFF	TGTGCCAGCTCACCTGGGGGCTCAGGAAACACTGAAGCTTTCTTT
TRBV5-4	TRBJ2-2	TRBD1	15	-	CASSLTGINTGELFF	TGTGCCAGCAGTTTGACAGGGATAAACACCGGGGAGCTGTTTTTT
TRBV19	TRBJ2-5	-	13	once	CASSIGGQETQYF	TGTGCCAGTAGTATAGGAGGGCAAGAGACCCAGTACTTC
TRBV7-3	TRBJ2-7	-	13	once	CASSSRDSYEQYF	TGTGCCAGCAGCTCGCGAGATTCCTACGAGCAGTACTTC
TRBV10-3	TRBJ2-1	TRBD2	14	-	CAIRSGSSYNEQFF	TGTGCGATAAGAAGCGGGAGTTCCTACAATGAGCAGTTCTTC
TRBV10-1	TRBJ2-1	-	11	-	CASSDNNEQFF	TGCGCCAGCAGTGATAACAATGAGCAGTTCTTC
TRBV18	TRBJ1-1	-	13	-	CASSAQGNTEAFF	TGTGCCAGCTCAGCCCAGGGGAACACTGAAGCTTTCTTT
TRBV5-1	TRBJ1-3	TRBD1	15	-	CASSFQGVSGNTIYF	TGCGCCAGCAGCTTTCAGGGGGTTTCTGGAAACACCATATATTTT
TRBV30	TRBJ2-7	TRBD2	14	-	CAATLSGGSYEQYF	TGTGCCGCTACTTTGTCGGGGGGATCCTACGAGCAGTACTTC
TRBV19	TRBJ2-5	-	14	-	CASKGQGRVETQYF	TGTGCCAGTAAAGGTCAGGGGAGAGTTGAGACCCAGTACTTC
TRBV4-1	TRBJ2-7	TRBD1	15	-	CASSPQGQAPYEQYF	TGCGCCAGCAGCCCACAGGGGCAGGCTCCCTACGAGCAGTACTTC
TRBV18	TRBJ1-2	-	12	-	CASSPLGDGYTF	TGTGCCAGCTCACCATTAGGGGATGGCTACACCTTC
TRBV18	TRBJ2-6	TRBD1	16	-	CASSPTGVGWANVLTF	TGTGCCAGCTCACCAACAGGGGTAGGCTGGGCCAACGTCCTGACTTTC
TRBV14	TRBJ2-1	-	16	-	CASSRMKEGTYNEQFF	TGTGCCAGCAGCCGAATGAAGGAGGGGACCTACAATGAGCAGTTCTTC
TRBV5-4	TRBJ2-1	-	15	-	CASSLVAGSYNEQFF	TGTGCCAGCAGCTTGGTGGCGGGCTCCTACAATGAGCAGTTCTTC
TRBV6-5	TRBJ2-7	-	15	once	CASSYSKAGAYEQYF	TGTGCCAGCAGTTACTCGAAGGCAGGGGCCTACGAGCAGTACTTC
TRBV21-1	TRBJ1-1	-	16	-	CASSVLLATIRTEAFF	TGTGCCAGCAGTGTACTATTAGCCACAATTCGCACTGAAGCTTTCTTT
TRBV5-5	TRBJ2-1	TRBD2	17	-	CASSPRTSGSPYNEQFF	TGTGCCAGCAGCCCGAGGACTAGCGGGAGCCCCTACAATGAGCAGTTCTTC
TRBV11-3	TRBJ1-1	-	12	-	CASSWGGTEAFF	TGTGCCAGCAGCTGGGGGGGCACTGAAGCTTTCTTT
TRBV7-9	TRBJ2-5	TRBD2	15	once	CASSRTSGSGKTQYF	TGTGCCAGCAGCAGGACTAGCGGGAGTGGGAAGACCCAGTACTTC
TRBV6-1	TRBJ1-4	-	16	-	CASSDSGRATNEKLFF	TGTGCCAGCAGTGATTCAGGGAGGGCTACGAATGAAAAACTGTTTTTT
TRBV2	TRBJ2-3	-	12	once	CASSEDLNTQYF	TGTGCCAGCAGTGAAGATTTAAATACGCAGTATTTT
TRBV27	TRBJ2-3	TRBD1	15	-	CASRPDRGRTDTQYF	TGTGCCAGCCGCCCTGACAGGGGGCGAACAGATACGCAGTATTTT
TRBV30	TRBJ1-3	-	13	-	CAWAGLSGNTIYF	TGTGCCTGGGCGGGGCTCTCTGGAAACACCATATATTTT